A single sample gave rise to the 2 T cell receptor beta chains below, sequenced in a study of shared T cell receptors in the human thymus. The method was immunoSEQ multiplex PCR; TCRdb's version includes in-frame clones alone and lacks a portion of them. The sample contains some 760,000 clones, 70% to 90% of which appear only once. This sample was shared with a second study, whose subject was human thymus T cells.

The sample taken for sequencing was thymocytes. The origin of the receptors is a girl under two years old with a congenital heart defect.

The CDR3 nucleotides read TGTGCCAGCAGTGAACTCGGGGGGGCAAACATAGCCAAAAACATTCAGTACTTC. Translating it yields CASSELGGANIAKNIQYF. This rearrangement joins TRBV6-1 to TRBJ2-4, with 8 bases matching TRBD2. V was pared by 2 bases and J by 0 bases, with 9 bases of the junction left unmatched. Germline V gene lookup returns CDR1 MNHNS and CDR2 SASEGT. The CDR3 has 18 amino acids.

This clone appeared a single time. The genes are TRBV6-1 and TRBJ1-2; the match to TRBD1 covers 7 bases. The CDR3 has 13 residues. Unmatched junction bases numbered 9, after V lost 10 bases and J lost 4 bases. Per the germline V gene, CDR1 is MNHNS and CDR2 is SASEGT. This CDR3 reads CATADRTFYGYTF. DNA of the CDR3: TGTGCCACCGCGGACAGGACTTTCTATGGCTACACCTTC.